These 3 T cell receptor beta chains share one sample of origin, sequenced in a study of OX40 agonist ivuxolimab in advanced cancers. Assay: immunoSEQ multiplex PCR; the TCRdb copy retains only in-frame clones and omits some. The sample lists approximately 74,000 clones; about nine tenths were seen once. Here the sequenced sample was CD4+ or CD8+ T cells sorted from blood, taken in a trial of the OX40 agonist ivuxolimab. These receptors all stem from an adult with an advanced solid tumor such as melanoma, head and neck, liver or kidney cancer.

This chain links TRBV19 with TRBJ1-5, with 7 bases matching TRBD1. The V gene's germline CDR1 is LNHDA and CDR2 SQIVND (reference sequence). The CDR3 is made up of 15 amino acids. V dropped 5 bases and J dropped 0; count of bases not matched to a gene: 4. The CDR3 reads CASSPGTASNQPQHF. Written as DNA, the CDR3 is TGTGCCAGTAGTCCCGGGACAGCTAGCAATCAGCCCCAGCATTTT.

V gene TRBV28 combines with J gene TRBJ2-3; 7 bases are shared with TRBD2. Looked up from germline, CDR1 is MDHEN and CDR2 is SYDVKM. The CDR3 consists of 14 residues. V lost 7 bases to trimming and J lost 2 bases; unmatched junction nucleotides: 6. This CDR3 reads CASNWAGDTDTQYF. The DNA for the CDR3 is TGTGCCAGCAACTGGGCGGGAGACACAGATACGCAGTATTTT.

This clone appeared a single time. The V and J genes are TRBV19 and TRBJ1-5, with TRBD1 matching over 9 bases. CDR1 and CDR2 (germline): LNHDA, SQIVND (reference sequence). The V segment lost 5 bases and the J segment 2 bases; nucleotides outside the gene matches: 7. This CDR3 is built from 16 residues. The CDR3 nucleotides are TGTGCCAGTAGTCTTCCTTGGGACAGGGGCAATCAGCCCCAGCATTTT. Protein sequence: CASSLPWDRGNQPQHF. Full variable domain (outside the CDR3, taken from reference TRBV19 and TRBJ1-5): DGGITQSPKYLFRKEGQNVTLSCEQNLNHDAMYWYRQDPGQGLRLIYYSQIVNDFQKGDIAEGYSVSREKKESFPLTVTSAQKNPTAFYLCASSLPWDRGNQPQHFGDGTRLSIL.